This is a list of T cell receptor beta chains from one sample in a study of vaccination effects on CD4 cells after COVID-19. Repertoires were generated with immunoSEQ multiplex PCR, while TCRdb's copy carries only in-frame clones and drops some. Counted here are around 46,000 clones, approximately 77% occurring once; the ten biggest clones make up about 9.5%. For these TCRs, the target antigens are not known. The sequences come from CD4+ T cells from PBMCs cultured without peptide, collected after COVID-19 vaccination. The receptor source for this set is a human donor who received a COVID-19 vaccine. The CDR3 runs from the conserved cysteine through the conserved F or W. D genes are given only for firm matches. Size values are once, few and many counts, or a class for expanded clones, and some rows have none.

V	D	J	size	DNA	CDR3
TRBV10-3	.	TRBJ2-1	.	TGTGCCATCATGCCCTCAGGCGGCGGTTACAATGAGCAGTTCTTC	CAIMPSGGGYNEQFF
TRBV19	.	TRBJ2-1	.	TGTGCCACAAGACTGAACTCCTACAATGAGCAGTTCTTC	CATRLNSYNEQFF
TRBV19	TRBD2	TRBJ2-1	.	TGTGCCAGTAGTATGATGGCAGCGGGGGCAGGTAGGAATGAGCAGTTCTTC	CASSMMAAGAGRNEQFF
TRBV27	TRBD1	TRBJ1-1	.	TGTGCCAGCAGGACAGGGGGTGGGGACACTGAAGCTTTCTTT	CASRTGGGDTEAFF
TRBV5-1	.	TRBJ2-3	.	TGCGCCAGCAGCTTGGAGCATCCCAGCACAGATACGCAGTATTTT	CASSLEHPSTDTQYF
TRBV2	TRBD1	TRBJ2-5	.	TGTGCCAGCAGTGTTCGGACAGGGGGCAAAGAGACCCAGTACTTC	CASSVRTGGKETQYF
TRBV7-9	.	TRBJ1-5	few	TGTGCCAGCAGCTTAGGGCAGGGAGGTCAGCCCCAGCATTTT	CASSLGQGGQPQHF
TRBV7-2	.	TRBJ2-7	.	TGTGCCAGCAGCTTTTCCTACGAGCAGTACTTC	CASSFSYEQYF
TRBV24-1	TRBD1	TRBJ1-4	.	TGTGCCACCAGTGACAGACAGGGGGGAAGTGAAAAACTGTTTTTT	CATSDRQGGSEKLFF
TRBV7-2	.	TRBJ2-2	.	TGTGCCAGCAGCCTCAGACTAGTTTCCGGGGAGCTGTTTTTT	CASSLRLVSGELFF
TRBV6-6	.	TRBJ2-1	.	TGTGCCAGCACTGGGGTCAATGAGCAGTTCTTC	CASTGVNEQFF
TRBV6-6	TRBD1	TRBJ1-4	.	TGTGCCAGCAGAACAGGGGCAACTAATGAAAAACTGTTTTTT	CASRTGATNEKLFF
TRBV14	.	TRBJ1-4	.	TGTGCCAGCAGCCAAGATTGGGGTTTTGGAAAACTGTTTTTT	CASSQDWGFGKLFF
TRBV10-1	TRBD2	TRBJ2-3	.	TGCGCCAGCAGGTTGGCGGGAGCCACAGATACGCAGTATTTT	CASRLAGATDTQYF
TRBV2	.	TRBJ1-1	few	TGTGCCAGCAGCCGCCCGACAGACGGGCTTAACACTGAAGCTTTCTTT	CASSRPTDGLNTEAFF
TRBV5-1	.	TRBJ1-1	few	TGCGCCAGCAGCTTGGAAGGCCACACTGAAGCTTTCTTT	CASSLEGHTEAFF
TRBV20-1	TRBD2	TRBJ2-5	once	TGCAGTGCTAGTAAGGGAATAGCGGGAGTGGAGACCCAGTACTTC	CSASKGIAGVETQYF